These 29 T cell receptor beta chains were sequenced from one sample in a study of cytomegalovirus exposure and HLA in healthy donors. PCR was performed using 60 Vbeta and 13 Jbeta primers. Clones were read by immunoSEQ multiplex PCR, and TCRdb kept only the in-frame ones, dropping some. The sample lists about 160,000 clones; roughly 77% were seen once. The sequencing sample was made of PBMCs. These receptors were collected from a man aged 30 to 45 in good health and CMV-seropositive.

The chain combines TRBV6-1 with TRBJ2-7; TRBD1 aligns across 7 bases. The germline V gene has CDR1 MNHNS and CDR2 SASEGT. V dropped 4 bases and J dropped 4; count of bases not matched to a gene: 4. This CDR3 comprises 13 residues. Here the CDR3 DNA reads TGTGCCAGCAGTGGGGACAGCCGTTACGAGCAGTACTTC. Amino acid sequence: CASSGDSRYEQYF.

V is TRBV28 and J is TRBJ2-7; no definite D call. The CDR3 sequence is 11 residues long. Germline loops: CDR1 MDHEN, CDR2 SYDVKM. V was trimmed by 5 bases and J by 2 bases, leaving 4 bases between them. The CDR3, as DNA: TGTGCCAGCAGTCCCGCCTACGAGCAGTACTTC. This sequence encodes CASSPAYEQYF. Supplemented by reference TRBV28 and TRBJ2-7, the full variable domain reads DVKVTQSSRYLVKRTGEKVFLECVQDMDHENMFWYRQDPGLGLRLIYFSYDVKMKEKGDIPEGYSVSREKKERFSLILESASTNQTSMYLCASSPAYEQYFGPGTRLTVT.

V usage is TRBV4-3 and J usage is TRBJ1-2; D might be TRBD1 (5 bases). Germline V gene lookup returns CDR1 LGHNA and CDR2 YSLEER. The CDR3 covers 15 residues. V was cut by 0 bases and J by 6 bases, with 14 bases left in between. The CDR3 region has the DNA TGCGCCAGCAGCCAAGATTTGGGGCAGGGTCATGGCTACACCTTC. Protein product: CASSQDLGQGHGYTF.

The CDR3 loop is CASVAPGVGTEAFF. CDR3 DNA sequence: TGTGCCAGCGTTGCTCCGGGTGTGGGCACTGAAGCTTTCTTT. The V call is TRBV6-5, the J call TRBJ1-1; D unresolved. The germline V and J ends were trimmed by 8 bases and 4 bases, with 17 bases remaining between them. Per germline, CDR1 MNHEY and CDR2 SVGAGI. The CDR3 spans 14 residues.

The CDR3 reads CASSVEGLTYNEQFF. As DNA, the CDR3 is TGTGCCAGCAGCGTAGAGGGACTAACCTACAATGAGCAGTTCTTC. The chain uses TRBV9 and TRBJ2-1; 7 bases map to TRBD2. V lost 0 bases to trimming and J lost 2 bases; unmatched junction nucleotides: 2. Germline CDR1 SGDLS, CDR2 YYNGEE. This CDR3 is built from 15 residues.

The V call is TRBV2, the J call TRBJ2-7, with 7 bases fitting TRBD1. Germline CDR1 SNHLY, CDR2 FYNNEI. The CDR3 has 14 residues. V gave up 5 bases and J gave up 4 bases; unmatched junction bases: 8. Here the CDR3 reads CASSTGTDMYEQYF. The CDR3 coding sequence is TGTGCCAGCAGTACCGGGACAGACATGTACGAGCAGTACTTC.

The V call is TRBV4-1, the J call TRBJ1-1, with no clear D. Germline CDR1 is MGHRA and CDR2 is YSYEKL. V was pared by 4 bases and J by 4 bases, with 16 bases between. The CDR3 loop spans 15 amino acids. This chain's CDR3 is CASSLRRNPGTEAFF. In DNA, the CDR3 is TGCGCCAGCAGCCTCCGACGGAATCCGGGCACTGAAGCTTTCTTT.

CDR3 in amino acids: CAGRTSGGAAYEQYF. The CDR3 DNA follows: TGTGCCGGACGGACTAGCGGGGGGGCCGCGTACGAGCAGTACTTC. The rearrangement uses TRBV2 and TRBJ2-7; 15 positions agree with TRBD2. Germline values: CDR1 SNHLY, CDR2 FYNNEI. CDR3 length equals 15 residues. V was clipped by 11 bases and J by 4 bases; unmatched bases: 9.

V gene TRBV7-9 combines with J gene TRBJ2-1; no firm D call. Trimming took 5 bases from V and 10 from J, leaving 12 bases between them. This CDR3 contains 12 residues. Germline lookup yields CDR1 SEHNR and CDR2 FQNEAQ (reference sequence). This CDR3 reads CASSPTTGEQFF. Written as DNA, the CDR3 is TGTGCCAGCAGCCCAACCACCGGGGAGCAGTTCTTC.

This chain joins TRBV6-5 and TRBJ2-7; 11 bases match TRBD1. V was pared by 10 bases and J by 2 bases, with 7 bases of the junction left unmatched. The CDR3 is 14 residues long. Per the germline V gene, CDR1 is MNHEY and CDR2 is SVGAGI. DNA for the CDR3: TGTGCCACCGCCGGGACAGGGGGGACCTACGAGCAGTACTTC. The encoded protein is CATAGTGGTYEQYF.

The rearrangement joins TRBV6-5 to TRBJ1-2, with TRBD1 as a possible D gene (5 bases). The CDR3 spans 15 residues. Germline V gene sequence: CDR1 MNHEY, CDR2 SVGAGI. Trimming removed 2 bases at V and 6 bases at J, with 16 bases between. The CDR3 bases are TGTGCCAGCAGTTACCGCTCTACAGGTCCCAATGGCTACACCTTC. Protein product: CASSYRSTGPNGYTF.

This clone was detected a few times. This rearrangement joins TRBV19 to TRBJ2-2, with D possibly matching TRBD2 (7 bases). The V and J ends lost 10 bases and 4 bases respectively, with 16 bases between them. Germline CDR1 LNHDA, CDR2 SQIVND (reference sequence). This CDR3 spans 14 amino acids. The CDR3 loop reads CATTLAGATGELFF. The CDR3 DNA reads as TGTGCCACCACGTTGGCGGGGGCCACCGGGGAGCTGTTTTTT. Full variable domain (remainder filled in from reference TRBV19 and TRBJ2-2): DGGITQSPKYLFRKEGQNVTLSCEQNLNHDAMYWYRQDPGQGLRLIYYSQIVNDFQKGDIAEGYSVSREKKESFPLTVTSAQKNPTAFYLCATTLAGATGELFFGEGSRLTVL.

The genes are TRBV2 and TRBJ2-1; 8 bases align to TRBD2. The CDR3 covers 15 residues. CDR1 is SNHLY, CDR2 FYNNEI, per germline. The V gene end was trimmed by 6 bases and the J gene end by 1 base; junction bases not matched to a gene: 5. CDR3 nucleotides: TGTGCCAGCAGGCCTGGACTAGCTTCCTACAATGAGCAGTTCTTC. Translating gives CASRPGLASYNEQFF.

The table lists this clone with a count of one. V gene TRBV2 combines with J gene TRBJ2-1; TRBD1 matches at 7 bases. V lost 7 bases to trimming and J lost 3 bases; unmatched junction nucleotides: 3. CDR1 and CDR2 from the germline V gene are SNHLY and FYNNEI. The CDR3 is 13 amino acids. CDR3 sequence reads: CASKDRSYNEQFF. The CDR3 DNA reads as TGTGCCAGCAAGGACAGGAGCTACAATGAGCAGTTCTTC.

The CDR3 is CAWTPNRAEAFF. Written as DNA, the CDR3 is TGTGCCTGGACTCCGAACAGGGCTGAAGCTTTCTTT. The chain couples TRBV30 to TRBJ1-1; D is perhaps TRBD1 (6 bases). Germline-derived CDR1 and CDR2 are GTSNPN and SVGIG (reference sequence). The CDR3 sequence is 12 residues long. Trimming pared 4 bases from V and 6 bases from J, leaving 12 bases between.

This chain joins TRBV5-6 and TRBJ2-5; the D gene is possibly TRBD1 (6 bases). The CDR3 has 15 amino acids. The V end was cut by 3 bases, the J end by 4 bases, with 16 bases between. Germline V gene data show CDR1 as SGHDT and CDR2 as YYEEEE. The CDR3 loop is CASSWEQGSGETQYF. The CDR3 nucleotides are TGTGCCAGCAGCTGGGAGCAGGGGAGCGGAGAGACCCAGTACTTC.

V and J are TRBV19 and TRBJ1-5, with D tentatively TRBD1 (5 bases). This CDR3 contains 14 residues. Germline V CDR1 and CDR2: LNHDA, SQIVND (reference sequence). V was shortened by 6 bases and J by 0 bases, with 9 bases between the two germline ends. The chain's CDR3 is CASSKGVSNQPQHF. CDR3 nucleotides: TGTGCCAGTAGCAAAGGGGTTAGCAATCAGCCCCAGCATTTT. The whole variable domain, filled in from reference TRBV19 and TRBJ1-5, reads DGGITQSPKYLFRKEGQNVTLSCEQNLNHDAMYWYRQDPGQGLRLIYYSQIVNDFQKGDIAEGYSVSREKKESFPLTVTSAQKNPTAFYLCASSKGVSNQPQHFGDGTRLSIL.

The CDR3 region is CASSIGGQLEAFF. In nucleotides, the CDR3 is TGTGCCAGTAGTATAGGGGGACAGCTTGAAGCTTTCTTT. The chain employs TRBV19 and TRBJ1-1; 7 bases fit TRBD1. J gave up 7 bases and V 1 base, and 3 bases lay outside the gene matches. Germline V gene sequence: CDR1 LNHDA, CDR2 SQIVND (reference sequence). This CDR3 is 13 amino acids long.

This clone was counted between two and nine times. The J gene is TRBJ1-5, the V gene TRBV30; the D is unclear. Germline-derived CDR1 and CDR2 are GTSNPN and SVGIG (reference sequence). The length of the CDR3 is 12 residues. Trimming removed 3 bases at V and 0 bases at J, with 3 bases between. This CDR3 is CAWSSSNQPQHF. In DNA, the CDR3 is TGTGCCTGGAGCAGTAGCAATCAGCCCCAGCATTTT.

The chain joins TRBV5-1 to TRBJ2-7; a possible D gene is TRBD2 (5 bases). Trimming stripped 0 bases from V and 0 bases from J, with 10 bases between. The germline V gene has CDR1 SGHRS and CDR2 YFSETQ. The CDR3 has 15 residues. The CDR3 protein is CASSLVDEGSYEQYF. The CDR3 DNA reads TGCGCCAGCAGCTTGGTGGACGAGGGCTCCTACGAGCAGTACTTC.

This clone was detected only a few times. The V and J genes are TRBV6-5 and TRBJ1-2, with 7 bases identical to TRBD1. The V and J ends lost 6 bases and 8 bases, in that order; junction bases with no gene match: 9. The CDR3 length is 13 residues. In germline, CDR1 is MNHEY, CDR2 SVGAGI. CDR3 sequence reads: CASRPTGVGGYTF. For the CDR3, the DNA is TGTGCCAGCAGGCCCACAGGGGTTGGCGGCTACACCTTC.

This clone was counted between two and nine times. This sequence joins TRBV4-1 and TRBJ1-3, with 9 bases aligning to TRBD1. The germline CDR1 and CDR2 sequences are MGHRA and YSYEKL. CDR3 size: 15 residues. Trimming cost V 1 base and J 2 bases; bases outside gene matches: 0. For the CDR3, the DNA is TGCGCCAGCAGCCAAGGGACAGGGGCTGGAAACACCATATATTTT. As protein: CASSQGTGAGNTIYF.

This clone was seen only a few times. CDR3 protein: CASSRLYNEQFF. In DNA, the CDR3 is TGCGCCAGCAGCCGCCTATACAATGAGCAGTTCTTC. The rearrangement uses TRBV5-1 and TRBJ2-1; D unresolved. Trimming shortened V by 4 bases and J by 4 bases, and 6 bases separated the two germline ends. Per the germline V gene, CDR1 is SGHRS and CDR2 is YFSETQ. The CDR3 sequence is 12 residues long.

The V call is TRBV4-1, the J call TRBJ1-2, with a weak D call TRBD1 (6 bases). CDR1 is MGHRA and CDR2 is YSYEKL in the germline V gene. With 1 base removed from V and 4 bases from J, the gap between germline ends came to 13 bases. The CDR3 sequence is 15 residues long. The DNA of the CDR3 is TGCGCCAGCAGCCAAGTCGGAACAGGGCTCTATGGCTACACCTTC. It yields the protein CASSQVGTGLYGYTF.

The V gene is TRBV28, the J gene TRBJ2-3, with 8 bases aligning to TRBD2. The junction had 7 bases not matched to a gene; V was cut back by 5 bases and J by 3 bases. The CDR3 runs 15 residues. The V gene's germline CDR1 is MDHEN and CDR2 SYDVKM. The CDR3, as DNA: TGTGCCAGCAGTCCCTTCGGGGGGGCAACAGATACGCAGTATTTT. Protein product: CASSPFGGATDTQYF.

The rearrangement links TRBV28 to TRBJ2-7; D may be TRBD1 (5 bases). The germline V and J ends were trimmed by 3 bases and 3 bases, with 12 bases remaining between them. The germline CDR1 and CDR2 sequences are MDHEN and SYDVKM. The CDR3 is 14 amino acids. CDR3: CASSFVWQGYEQYF. CDR3 bases: TGTGCCAGCAGTTTTGTATGGCAGGGCTACGAGCAGTACTTC.

This chain joins TRBV4-3 and TRBJ2-3; maybe TRBD2 (7 bases). The V end lost 0 bases, the J end lost 0 bases, and 13 bases lay between the germline ends. Per germline, CDR1 LGHNA and CDR2 YSLEER. This CDR3 is built from 17 residues. CDR3 coding DNA: TGCGCCAGCAGCCAAGATTTAGGGGGGGGAAGCACAGATACGCAGTATTTT. This codes for CASSQDLGGGSTDTQYF.

On this clone: Other DNA variants within this sample encode the same CDR3. The rearrangement joins TRBV6-1 to TRBJ1-5; 10 positions match TRBD1. CDR3 length: 16 residues. The germline CDR1 and CDR2 sequences are MNHNS and SASEGT. The J segment lost 0 bases and the V segment lost 2 bases, leaving 1 base of the junction unmatched. The CDR3 loop reads CASSERTGGSNQPQHF. CDR3 nucleotides: TGTGCCAGCAGTGAAAGGACAGGGGGTAGCAATCAGCCCCAGCATTTT.

The chain uses TRBV6-5 and TRBJ2-7; D perhaps matches TRBD1 (6 bases). From germline, CDR1 is MNHEY and CDR2 SVGAGI. CDR3 size: 16 residues. V was trimmed by 0 bases and J by 0 bases, leaving 12 bases between them. In DNA, the CDR3 is TGTGCCAGCAGTTACTCGGGGCAGGGGTCCTCCTACGAGCAGTACTTC. Its protein product is CASSYSGQGSSYEQYF.